The 19 T cell receptor beta chains listed next were all sequenced from one sample in a study of cytotoxic CD8 clonotypes in ibrutinib-treated CLL (dated by TCRdb to the early 2020s). The sample's time point label is to be understood as: progressive disease on ibrutinib. The library was built by means of the immunoSEQ multiplex PCR assay. Drawn from immuneACCESS, this table holds only the in-frame rearrangements with V and J called that TCRdb kept. Clones are partly lost; checked studies trace under half to an unresolved V gene and leave the rest unexplained. This sample comprises 270,000 or so clones, around 69% of them detected only once. Around 5.1% of the sample lies in the top ten. Sequences were derived from PBMCs, sampled at disease progression, from a patient treated with ibrutinib. These receptors came from a human donor with chronic lymphocytic leukemia.

The chain combines TRBV11-2 with TRBJ1-3; D gene uncertain. The CDR3 has 12 amino acids. CDR1 is SGHAT and CDR2 is FQNNGV in the germline V gene. Between the trimmed V and J ends, which lost 0 bases and 4 bases, there was a span of 1 base. Here the CDR3 reads CASSLEGNTIYF. The DNA for the CDR3 is TGTGCCAGCAGCTTAGAGGGAAACACCATATATTTT.

This clone was picked up a small number of times. This sequence joins TRBV19 and TRBJ2-7; D assignment may be TRBD1 or TRBD2 (5 bases each). V was clipped by 6 bases and J by 5 bases, with 20 bases between them. The CDR3 spans 15 residues. Germline loops: CDR1 LNHDA, CDR2 SQIVND (reference sequence). DNA for the CDR3: TGTGCCAGTAGCAGGGCGAGGGGATCGGTGGACGAGCAGTACTTC. Translation: CASSRARGSVDEQYF.

The rearrangement uses TRBV9 and TRBJ2-3, with 9 bases aligning to TRBD2. V was pared by 4 bases and J by 9 bases, with 9 bases of the junction left unmatched. The CDR3 is 14 residues long. Per the germline V gene, CDR1 is SGDLS and CDR2 is YYNGEE. The CDR3 DNA sequence: TGTGCCAGCAGCCAAGGGACTAGCTCGGGGACGCAGTATTTT. Its protein is CASSQGTSSGTQYF.

The chain is built from TRBV7-6 and TRBJ2-1; D might be TRBD2 (7 bases). Per the germline V gene, CDR1 is SGHVS and CDR2 is FNYEAQ. This CDR3 contains 13 residues. Trimming stripped 1 base from V and 9 bases from J, with 10 bases between. The CDR3: CASSLGGGGEQFF. CDR3 DNA sequence: TGTGCCAGCAGCTTAGGGGGGGGCGGTGAGCAGTTCTTC.

J is TRBJ2-7 and V is TRBV7-2; perhaps TRBD2 as D (6 bases). V lost 2 bases, J lost 3 bases, and 14 bases lay in between. Germline CDR1 reads SGHTA; CDR2 reads FQGNSA. The CDR3 is 15 amino acids. The CDR3 protein is CASSLRLEGDYEQYF. CDR3 coding DNA: TGTGCCAGCAGCTTACGCCTGGAGGGAGACTACGAGCAGTACTTC.

The chain joins TRBV27 to TRBJ2-1, with 7 nucleotides matching TRBD2. Per the germline V gene, CDR1 is MNHEY and CDR2 is SMNVEV (reference sequence). After removal of 6 bases from V and 1 base from J, the junction contained 6 bases not matched to a gene. The CDR3 runs 15 residues. CDR3 bases: TGTGCCAGCAGCCCGGGAGGAATATCCTACAATGAGCAGTTCTTC. Encoded protein: CASSPGGISYNEQFF.

The V gene is TRBV5-6, the J gene TRBJ2-7; 9 bases match TRBD1. Germline V gene sequence: CDR1 SGHDT, CDR2 YYEEEE. V gave up 2 bases and J gave up 5 bases; unmatched junction bases: 5. There are 14 residues in the CDR3. In DNA form, the CDR3 reads TGTGCCAGCAGCTTTGGGACAGGGACTCACGAGCAGTACTTC. This encodes CASSFGTGTHEQYF.

In DNA form, the CDR3 reads TGTGCCAGCAGTATGAGTGGGGATCAGCCCCAGCATTTT. Translated, it gives CASSMSGDQPQHF. The gene calls are TRBV6-5 and TRBJ1-5; no definite D call. Germline values: CDR1 MNHEY, CDR2 SVGAGI. The CDR3 loop spans 13 amino acids. V dropped 5 bases and J dropped 5 bases, with 10 bases sitting between them.

This clone was seen once. The chain links TRBV19 to TRBJ1-2, with D unresolved. Trimming left V 2 bases short and J 2 bases short, with 9 bases between. CDR1 is LNHDA and CDR2 is SQIVND in the germline V gene (reference sequence). The CDR3 contains 14 residues. CDR3 loop: CASSIITGNYGYTF. CDR3 coding DNA: TGTGCCAGTAGTATAATTACGGGGAACTATGGCTACACCTTC.

The chain is built from TRBV4-3 and TRBJ2-7; D might be TRBD2 (7 bases). Trimming took 1 base from V and 1 from J, leaving 17 bases between them. From germline, CDR1 is LGHNA and CDR2 YSLEER. This CDR3 spans 17 amino acids. The CDR3 reads CASSQGTGKGGSYEQYF. In DNA, the CDR3 is TGCGCCAGCAGCCAAGGCACGGGAAAGGGGGGGTCCTACGAGCAGTACTTC.

The chain combines TRBV6-5 with TRBJ1-3; possibly TRBD1 for D (6 bases). Germline V gene sequence: CDR1 MNHEY, CDR2 SVGAGI. The CDR3 extends over 14 amino acids. V shed 6 bases and J shed 3 bases, with 12 bases lying between them. CDR3 loop: CASRHGTIGNTIYF. CDR3 DNA sequence: TGTGCCAGCAGACATGGGACAATTGGAAACACCATATATTTT.

This sequence joins TRBV6-6 and TRBJ2-2; TRBD2 matches 10 bases. This CDR3 has 16 residues. V lost 1 base, J lost 5 bases, and 4 bases stayed unmatched. The germline V gene has CDR1 MNHNY and CDR2 SVGAGI (reference sequence). Here the CDR3 DNA reads TGTGCCAGCAGTTACTATGGACTAGCGGCTACCGGGGAGCTGTTTTTT. It yields the protein CASSYYGLAATGELFF.

The chain uses TRBV7-9 and TRBJ1-6; 10 positions match TRBD1. The V and J ends lost 5 bases and 14 bases, in that order; junction bases with no gene match: 9. The CDR3 runs 14 residues. Germline CDR1 and CDR2: SEHNR and FQNEAQ (reference sequence). The CDR3 nucleotides read TGTGCCAGCAGCGATGGGGGACAGGGGTTCACCCTCCACTTT. It translates to CASSDGGQGFTLHF.

This clone was found a few times. V and J are TRBV7-9 and TRBJ2-2; possibly TRBD1 or TRBD2 for D (5 bases each). Germline V gives CDR1 SEHNR, CDR2 FQNEAQ (reference sequence). This CDR3 spans 15 amino acids. The ends were cut back, 3 bases at V and 7 bases at J, with 15 bases in the middle. The CDR3 region has the DNA TGTGCCAGCAGCTTCGAGGTAAAGGGACGCGGGGAGCTGTTTTTT. It yields the protein CASSFEVKGRGELFF.

The chain combines TRBV11-3 with TRBJ1-6, with 7 positions matching TRBD1. The V and J ends lost 4 bases and 10 bases, in that order; junction bases with no gene match: 4. Per germline, CDR1 SGHNT and CDR2 YENEEA. The CDR3 consists of 13 residues. CDR3 DNA: TGTGCCAGCAGCTGGGGGACAGACTCACCCCTCCACTTT. Translated: CASSWGTDSPLHF.

This clone was counted a few times. The chain couples TRBV9 to TRBJ1-6, with D unresolved. CDR3 length: 14 amino acids. V gave up 0 bases and J gave up 8 bases, with 9 bases separating them. CDR1 is SGDLS and CDR2 is YYNGEE in the germline V gene. The CDR3 reads CASSVEDGDSPLHF. The CDR3 coding sequence is TGTGCCAGCAGCGTAGAGGATGGGGATTCACCCCTCCACTTT.

A single count supports this clone. This chain connects TRBV18 to TRBJ2-7, with 14 bases fitting TRBD2. CDR1 is KGHSH, CDR2 LQKENI, per germline. V lost 5 bases to trimming and J lost 4 bases; unmatched junction nucleotides: 7. This CDR3 region has 16 residues. CDR3 in DNA: TGTGCCAGCTCATCGACTAGCGGGGGGGCAGGGTACGAGCAGTACTTC. Its translation is CASSSTSGGAGYEQYF.

This clone has only one observation. The CDR3 reads CASSQLAGVGYEQYF. The CDR3 DNA sequence: TGCGCCAGCAGCCAACTAGCGGGAGTAGGCTACGAGCAGTACTTC. This chain uses TRBV4-1 with TRBJ2-7, with 10 bases fitting TRBD2. The CDR3 is made up of 15 amino acids. V trimming: 2 bases; J trimming: 3 bases; junction bases outside the gene matches: 4. Germline CDR1 is MGHRA and CDR2 is YSYEKL.

The chain recombines TRBV29-1 with TRBJ1-1; D gene unclear. CDR3 length equals 12 residues. CDR1 is SQVTM and CDR2 is ANQGSEA in the germline V gene. V lost 2 bases and J 3 bases, leaving 7 bases between the germline ends. In nucleotides, the CDR3 is TGCAGCGTTGAAATTTTGTACACTGAAGCTTTCTTT. As protein: CSVEILYTEAFF. Filled out from reference TRBV29-1 and TRBJ1-1, the complete variable domain reads SAVISQKPSRDICQRGTSLTIQCQVDSQVTMMFWYRQQPGQSLTLIATANQGSEATYESGFVIDKFPISRPNLTFSTLTVSNMSPEDSSIYLCSVEILYTEAFFGQGTRLTVV.